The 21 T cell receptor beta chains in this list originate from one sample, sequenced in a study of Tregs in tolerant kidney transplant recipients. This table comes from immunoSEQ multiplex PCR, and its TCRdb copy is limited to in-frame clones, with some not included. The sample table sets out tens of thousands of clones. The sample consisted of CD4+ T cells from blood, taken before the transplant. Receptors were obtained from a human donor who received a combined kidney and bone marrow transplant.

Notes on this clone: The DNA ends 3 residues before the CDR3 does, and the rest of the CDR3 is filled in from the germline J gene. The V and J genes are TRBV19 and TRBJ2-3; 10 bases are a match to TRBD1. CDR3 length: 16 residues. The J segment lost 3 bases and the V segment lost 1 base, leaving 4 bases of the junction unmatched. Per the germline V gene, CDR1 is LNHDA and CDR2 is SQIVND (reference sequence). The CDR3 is CASSIGGTGATDTQYF. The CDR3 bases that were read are TGTGCCAGTAGTATAGGGGGGACAGGGGCGACAGATACG. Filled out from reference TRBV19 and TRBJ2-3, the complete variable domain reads DGGITQSPKYLFRKEGQNVTLSCEQNLNHDAMYWYRQDPGQGLRLIYYSQIVNDFQKGDIAEGYSVSREKKESFPLTVTSAQKNPTAFYLCASSIGGTGATDTQYFGPGTRLTVL.

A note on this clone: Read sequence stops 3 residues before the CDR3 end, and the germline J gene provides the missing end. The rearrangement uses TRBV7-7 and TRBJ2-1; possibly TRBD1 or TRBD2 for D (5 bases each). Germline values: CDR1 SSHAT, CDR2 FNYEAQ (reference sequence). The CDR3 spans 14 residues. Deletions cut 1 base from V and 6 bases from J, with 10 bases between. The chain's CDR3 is CASSLGGAGNEQFF. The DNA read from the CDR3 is TGTGCCAGCAGCTTAGGAGGGGCTGGCAATGAG. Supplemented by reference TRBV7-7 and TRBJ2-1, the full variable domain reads GAGVSQSPRYKVTKRGQDVTLRCDPISSHATLYWYQQALGQGPEFLTYFNYEAQPDKSGLPSDRFSAERPEGSISTLTIQRTEQRDSAMYRCASSLGGAGNEQFFGPGTRLTVL.

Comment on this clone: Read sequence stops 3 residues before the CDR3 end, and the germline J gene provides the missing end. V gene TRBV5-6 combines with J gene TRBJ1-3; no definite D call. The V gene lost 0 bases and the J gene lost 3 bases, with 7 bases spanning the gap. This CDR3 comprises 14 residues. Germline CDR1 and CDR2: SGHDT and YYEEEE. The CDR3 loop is CASSLGLVGNTIYF. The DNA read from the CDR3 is TGTGCCAGCAGCTTGGGACTAGTTGGAAACACC.

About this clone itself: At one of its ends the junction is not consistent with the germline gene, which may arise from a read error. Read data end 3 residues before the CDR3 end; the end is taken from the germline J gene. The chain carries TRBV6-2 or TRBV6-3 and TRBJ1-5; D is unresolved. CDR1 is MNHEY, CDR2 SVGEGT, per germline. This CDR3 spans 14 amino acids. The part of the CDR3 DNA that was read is TGTGCCGGCAGTTACGGAGGGCTCAGTCAGCCC. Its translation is CAGSYGGLSQP. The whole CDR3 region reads CAGSYGGLSQPQHF.

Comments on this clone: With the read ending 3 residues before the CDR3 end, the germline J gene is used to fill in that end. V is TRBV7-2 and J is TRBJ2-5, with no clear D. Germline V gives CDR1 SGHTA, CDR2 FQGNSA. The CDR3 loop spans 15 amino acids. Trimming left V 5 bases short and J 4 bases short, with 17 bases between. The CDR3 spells CASSTSPHEGETQYF. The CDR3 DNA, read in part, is TGTGCCAGCAGCACATCGCCGCATGAAGGAGAGACC.

The CDR3 sequence: CASSPNTGAAEAFF. CDR3 DNA (partial): TGTGCCAGCTCACCAAACACAGGGGCTGCTGAA. The chain carries TRBV18 and TRBJ1-1, with 7 nucleotides matching TRBD1. The sequenced fragment ends 3 residues before the CDR3 boundary, so the rest is inferred from the germline J gene. Trimming cost V 2 bases and J 6 bases; bases outside gene matches: 6. Germline values: CDR1 KGHSH, CDR2 LQKENI. This CDR3 is 14 amino acids long.

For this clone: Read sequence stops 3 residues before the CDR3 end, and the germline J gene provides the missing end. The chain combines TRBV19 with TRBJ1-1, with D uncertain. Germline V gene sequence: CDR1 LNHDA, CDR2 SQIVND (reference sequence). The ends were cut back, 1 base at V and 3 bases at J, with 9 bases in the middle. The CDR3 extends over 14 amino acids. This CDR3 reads CASSIGGADTEAFF. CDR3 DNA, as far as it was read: TGTGCCAGTAGTATAGGAGGTGCAGACACTGAA.

Partial CDR3 DNA: TGCGCCAGCAGCACACTTTGGGGGGGGACAGATACG. Encoded protein: CASSTLWGGTDT. From start to end, the CDR3 is CASSTLWGGTDTQYF. The rearrangement joins TRBV5-1 to TRBJ2-3, with 7 bases matching TRBD2. Sequencing ends 3 residues short of the CDR3 end; the germline J gene provides the rest. The germline gives CDR1 SGHRS, CDR2 YFSETQ. Trimming took 4 bases from V and 3 from J; bases not matched to a gene: 8. This CDR3 contains 15 residues. The full variable domain, with the rest looked up from reference TRBV5-1 and TRBJ2-3, is KAGVTQTPRYLIKTRGQQVTLSCSPISGHRSVSWYQQTPGQGLQFLFEYFSETQRNKGNFPGRFSGRQFSNSRSEMNVSTLELGDSALYLCASSTLWGGTDTQYFGPGTRLTVL.

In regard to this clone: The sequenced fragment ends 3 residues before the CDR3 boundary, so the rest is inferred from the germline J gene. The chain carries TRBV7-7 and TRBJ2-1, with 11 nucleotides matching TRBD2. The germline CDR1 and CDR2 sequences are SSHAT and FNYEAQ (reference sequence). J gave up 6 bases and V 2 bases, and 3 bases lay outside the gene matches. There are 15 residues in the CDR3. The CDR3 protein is CASSLRLAGTNEQFF. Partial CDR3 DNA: TGTGCCAGCAGCTTAAGACTAGCGGGGACCAATGAG.

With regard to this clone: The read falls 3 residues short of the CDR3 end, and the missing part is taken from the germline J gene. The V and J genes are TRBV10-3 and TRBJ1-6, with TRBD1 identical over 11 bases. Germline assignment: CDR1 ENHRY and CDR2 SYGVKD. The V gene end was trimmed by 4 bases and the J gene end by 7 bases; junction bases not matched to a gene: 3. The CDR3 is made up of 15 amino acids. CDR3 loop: CAISGTGGANSPLHF. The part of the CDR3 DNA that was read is TGTGCCATCAGTGGGACAGGGGGCGCCAATTCACCC.

CDR3 loop: CASSLDTGYGYTF. Incomplete CDR3 DNA: TGCGCCAGCAGCTTGGACACGGGCTATGGC. The chain couples TRBV5-1 to TRBJ1-2; no reliable D call. The read terminates 3 residues ahead of where the CDR3 ends, so the germline J gene completes it. The CDR3 sequence is 13 residues long. V was pared by 0 bases and J by 4 bases, with 7 bases between. CDR1 is SGHRS and CDR2 is YFSETQ in the germline V gene.

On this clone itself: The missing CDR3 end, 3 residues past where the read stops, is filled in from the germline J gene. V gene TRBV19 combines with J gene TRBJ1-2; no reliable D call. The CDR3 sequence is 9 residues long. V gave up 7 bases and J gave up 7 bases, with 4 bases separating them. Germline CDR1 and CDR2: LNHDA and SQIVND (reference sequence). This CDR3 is CASNRGYTF. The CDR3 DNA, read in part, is TGTGCCAGTAATCGTGGC.

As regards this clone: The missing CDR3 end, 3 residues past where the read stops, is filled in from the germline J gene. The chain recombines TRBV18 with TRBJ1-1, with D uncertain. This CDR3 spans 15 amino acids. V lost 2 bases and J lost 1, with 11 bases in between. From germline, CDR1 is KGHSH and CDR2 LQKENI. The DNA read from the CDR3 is TGTGCCAGCTCACCAAGGGCAAGTGAGAACACTGAA. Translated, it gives CASSPRASENTE. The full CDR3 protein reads CASSPRASENTEAFF.

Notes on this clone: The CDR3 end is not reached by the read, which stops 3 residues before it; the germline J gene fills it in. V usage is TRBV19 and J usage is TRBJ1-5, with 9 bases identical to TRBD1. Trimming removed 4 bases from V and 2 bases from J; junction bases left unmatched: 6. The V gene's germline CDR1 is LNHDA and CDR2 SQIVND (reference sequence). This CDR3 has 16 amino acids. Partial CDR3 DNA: TGTGCCAGTAGTAGCGACAGGGGGGTAGGCAATCAGCCC. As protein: CASSSDRGVGNQP. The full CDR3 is CASSSDRGVGNQPQHF.

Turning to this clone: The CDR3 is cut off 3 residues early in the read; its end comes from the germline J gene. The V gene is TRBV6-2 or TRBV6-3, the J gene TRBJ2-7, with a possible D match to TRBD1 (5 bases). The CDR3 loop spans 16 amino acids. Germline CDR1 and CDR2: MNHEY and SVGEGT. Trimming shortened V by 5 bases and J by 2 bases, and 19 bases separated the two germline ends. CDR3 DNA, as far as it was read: TGTGCCAGCAGTACCCACCGGACGGACAAAACCTACGAG. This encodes CASSTHRTDKTYE. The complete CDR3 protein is CASSTHRTDKTYEQYF.

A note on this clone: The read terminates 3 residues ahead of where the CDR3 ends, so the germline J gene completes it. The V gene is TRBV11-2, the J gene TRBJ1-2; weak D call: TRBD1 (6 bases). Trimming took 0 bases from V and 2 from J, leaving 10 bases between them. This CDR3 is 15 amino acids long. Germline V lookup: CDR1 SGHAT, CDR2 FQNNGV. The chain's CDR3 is CASSLESGHNYGYTF. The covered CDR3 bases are TGTGCCAGCAGCTTAGAATCGGGACACAACTATGGC.

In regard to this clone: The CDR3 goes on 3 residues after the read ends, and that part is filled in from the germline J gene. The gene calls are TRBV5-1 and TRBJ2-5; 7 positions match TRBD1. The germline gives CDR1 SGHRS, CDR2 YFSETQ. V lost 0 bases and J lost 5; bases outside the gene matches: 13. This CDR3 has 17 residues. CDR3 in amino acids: CASSLGKKTGVYETQYF. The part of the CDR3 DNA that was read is TGCGCCAGCAGCTTGGGAAAAAAAACAGGGGTGTATGAGACC.

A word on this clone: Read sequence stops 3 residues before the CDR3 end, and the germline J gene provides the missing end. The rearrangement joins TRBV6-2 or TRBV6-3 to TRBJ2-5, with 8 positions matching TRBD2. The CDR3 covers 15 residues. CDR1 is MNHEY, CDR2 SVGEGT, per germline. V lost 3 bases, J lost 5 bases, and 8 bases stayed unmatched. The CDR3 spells CASSYRGGRLETQYF. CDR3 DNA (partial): TGTGCCAGCAGTTATCGGGGGGGCCGCTTGGAGACC.

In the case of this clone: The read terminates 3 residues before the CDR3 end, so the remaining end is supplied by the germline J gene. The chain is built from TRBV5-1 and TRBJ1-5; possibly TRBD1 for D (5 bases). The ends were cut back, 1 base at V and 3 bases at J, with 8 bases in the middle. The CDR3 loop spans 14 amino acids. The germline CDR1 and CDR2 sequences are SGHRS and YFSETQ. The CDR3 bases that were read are TGCGCCAGCAGCTTGCGGGGGAACAATCAGCCC. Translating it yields CASSLRGNNQP. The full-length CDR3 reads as CASSLRGNNQPQHF.

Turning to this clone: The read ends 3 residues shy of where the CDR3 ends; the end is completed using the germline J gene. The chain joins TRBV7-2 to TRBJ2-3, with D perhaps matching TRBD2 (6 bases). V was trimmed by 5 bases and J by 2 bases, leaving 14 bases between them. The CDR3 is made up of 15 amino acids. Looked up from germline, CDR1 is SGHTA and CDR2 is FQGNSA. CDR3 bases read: TGTGCCAGCAGCCTCACCCTACTAGCCACAGATACG. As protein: CASSLTLLATDT. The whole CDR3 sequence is CASSLTLLATDTQYF.

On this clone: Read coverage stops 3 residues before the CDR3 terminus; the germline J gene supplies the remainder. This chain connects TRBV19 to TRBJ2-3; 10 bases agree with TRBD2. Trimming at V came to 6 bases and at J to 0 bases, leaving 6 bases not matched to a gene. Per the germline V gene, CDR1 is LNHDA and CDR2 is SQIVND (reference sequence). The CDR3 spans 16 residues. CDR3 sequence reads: CASRAPGLASTDTQYF. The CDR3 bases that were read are TGTGCCAGTAGGGCTCCGGGACTAGCGAGCACAGATACG.